These T cell receptor beta chains were read from a single sample in a study of T-cell memory formation after mild COVID-19. TCRdb independently ran MiXCR on the 5' RACE reads; one entry per CDR3 protein. The sample includes approximately 580,000 distinct CDR3 sequences, roughly 20% seen only once; the top ten take 12%. The sample comprised PBMCs or a T cell subset sorted from them (not recorded which). These receptor sequences come from an adult woman who had mild COVID-19 (a few samples of this study predate the infection). Cell type and time point are not known. Each CDR3 is given with its conserved first and last residue. The D gene is left open where the match is weak. Clone size, where shown, is once, few, many, or a class for clones that have expanded.

>TRBJ2-7|TRBV20-1|-|few
CSARKGIYEQYF
TGCAGTGCTAGAAAAGGGATCTACGAGCAGTACTTC
>TRBJ1-5|TRBV12-3/TRBV12-4|TRBD1|-
CASRPGQGAQHF
TGTGCCAGCAGGCCGGGACAGGGAGCCCAGCATTTT
>TRBJ1-6|TRBV14|-|-
CASSQVINSPLHF
TGTGCCAGCAGCCAAGTAATTAATTCACCCCTCCACTTT
>TRBJ2-7|TRBV7-9|TRBD1|-
CASTPGQGGDEQYF
TGTGCCAGCACACCGGGACAGGGGGGGGACGAGCAGTACTTC
>TRBJ1-1|TRBV19|-|few
CASSIDRWSGNGNTEAFF
TGTGCCAGTAGTATAGATAGGTGGAGTGGAAATGGGAACACTGAAGCTTTCTTT
>TRBJ2-1|TRBV4-3|-|-
CASSQVSGSSTNEQFF
TGCGCCAGCAGCCAAGTTAGTGGGAGCTCGACCAATGAGCAGTTCTTC
>TRBJ2-2|TRBV4-1|-|-
CASTPRPGQSGELYF
TGCGCCAGCACCCCAAGACCGGGACAGTCGGGGGAGCTGTATTTT
>TRBJ1-5|TRBV5-8|-|-
CASSGGGSQPQHF
TGTGCCAGCAGCGGGGGAGGGTCTCAGCCCCAGCATTTT
>TRBJ2-7|TRBV20-1|-|-
CSARGLLSYEQYF
TGCAGTGCTAGAGGGCTCCTTTCCTACGAGCAGTACTTC
>TRBJ2-6|TRBV6-5|-|-
CASKTEPTGANVLTF
TGTGCCAGCAAGACAGAGCCCACTGGGGCCAACGTCCTGACTTTC
>TRBJ1-1|TRBV29-1|-|-
CSVEDGTQKAFF
TGCAGCGTTGAAGACGGGACTCAAAAGGCTTTCTTT
>TRBJ2-3|TRBV20-1|-|-
CSARPHTDTQYF
TGCAGTGCTAGACCCCACACAGATACGCAGTATTTT
>TRBJ2-2|TRBV3-1|-|few
CASSPGVSNTGELFF
TGTGCCAGCAGCCCTGGCGTTTCGAACACCGGGGAGCTGTTTTTT
>TRBJ2-1|TRBV5-5|-|few
CASSPTMYNEQFF
TGTGCCAGCAGCCCGACTATGTACAATGAGCAGTTCTTC
>TRBJ2-2|TRBV7-6|-|-
CASSLAVSPTGELFF
TGTGCCAGCAGCTTAGCCGTGAGCCCGACCGGGGAGCTGTTTTTT
>TRBJ2-5|TRBV9|TRBD1|-
CASSETGAQYF
TGTGCCAGCAGCGAGACAGGGGCCCAGTACTTC
>TRBJ2-1|TRBV7-8|-|few
CASSRGFNEQFF
TGTGCCAGCAGCCGGGGTTTCAATGAGCAGTTCTTC
>TRBJ2-7|TRBV6-5|TRBD2|few
CASSVGGTRSYEQYF
TGTGCCAGCAGTGTGGGAGGGACCCGCTCCTACGAGCAGTACTTC
>TRBJ2-1|TRBV9|TRBD2|few
CASSASGGNEQFF
TGTGCCAGCAGCGCTAGCGGAGGGAATGAGCAGTTCTTC
>TRBJ2-1|TRBV7-9|-|-
CASSLAGRWEQFF
TGTGCCAGCAGCTTAGCCGGGAGATGGGAGCAGTTCTTC
>TRBJ2-2|TRBV5-1|-|-
CASSLGSRADTGELFF
TGCGCCAGCAGCTTGGGATCCAGGGCTGACACCGGGGAGCTGTTTTTT
>TRBJ2-7|TRBV6-5|TRBD1|-
CASSPTGTATTYEQYF
TGTGCCAGCAGCCCGACCGGGACAGCCACAACCTACGAGCAGTACTTC